The TCR beta chain under discussion was sequenced for a study of T cell responses to AZD1222 COVID-19 vaccine. TCRdb keeps only in-frame clones here, not all; method: immunoSEQ multiplex PCR. The sample records 100,000 to 120,000 clones, over 90% being singletons. CDR3 length: 13 amino acids. The V gene lost 3 bases and the J gene lost 4 bases, with 9 bases spanning the gap. From germline, CDR1 is MNHEY and CDR2 SMNVEV (reference sequence). J is TRBJ1-1 and V is TRBV27, with a weak D call TRBD1 (5 bases). The material sequenced was peripheral blood, taken 28 days after the second AZD1222 dose. The TCR was taken from an adult who received the AZD1222 COVID-19 vaccine. The CDR3 region has the DNA TGTGCCAGCAGTTTCCTCGGGGGCACTGAAGCTTTCTTT. Its translation: CASSFLGGTEAFF.